This TCR beta chain was recorded in a study of beta chain features in type 1 diabetes. General observations from the study: TCRB CDR3 length was moderately but significantly reduced in all four CD4+ subsets of Type 1 diabetes patients. The similarity of naive, central memory and Treg TCRB repertoires appeared greater among patients than among healthy donors. Whether HLA type influences TCRB rearrangement remained unresolved here.

J gave up 5 bases and V 0 bases, and 9 bases lay outside the gene matches. CDR1 and CDR2 from the germline V gene are LNHNV and YYDKDF (reference sequence). The CDR3 covers 16 residues. A single heparinised draw of roughly 0.11 L on average was taken per donor. Reverse transcribing all isolated RNA meant expressed TCRB transcripts were sequenced. Produced via immunoSEQ multiplex PCR; TCRdb's table is partial and in-frame only. The sample holds fewer than 150,000 clones, 6.9% seen once. This clone was recorded a few times. The antigen is not known. This clonotype was obtained from a woman younger than 45 in good health. The chain couples TRBV15 to TRBJ2-7, with TRBD1 matching over 8 bases. Specimen: central memory CD4+ T cells from blood. This CDR3 is CATSREMDRERNEQYF. CDR3 nucleotides: TGTGCCACCAGCAGAGAGATGGACAGGGAGAGGAACGAGCAGTACTTC.